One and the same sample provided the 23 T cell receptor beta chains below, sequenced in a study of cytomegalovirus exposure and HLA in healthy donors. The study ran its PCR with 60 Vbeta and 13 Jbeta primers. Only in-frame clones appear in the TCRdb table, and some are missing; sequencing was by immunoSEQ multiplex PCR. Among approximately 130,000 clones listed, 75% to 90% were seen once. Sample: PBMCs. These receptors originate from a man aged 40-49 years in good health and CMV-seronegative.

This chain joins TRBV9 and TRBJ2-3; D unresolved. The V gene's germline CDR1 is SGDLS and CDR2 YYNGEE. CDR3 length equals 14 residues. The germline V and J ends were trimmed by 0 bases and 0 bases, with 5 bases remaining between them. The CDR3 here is CASSVGESTDTQYF. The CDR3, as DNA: TGTGCCAGCAGCGTAGGTGAGAGCACAGATACGCAGTATTTT.

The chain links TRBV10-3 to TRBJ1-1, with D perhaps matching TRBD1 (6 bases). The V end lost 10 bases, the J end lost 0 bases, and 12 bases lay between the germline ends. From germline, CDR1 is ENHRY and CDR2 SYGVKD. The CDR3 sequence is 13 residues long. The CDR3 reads CANRQAMNTEAFF. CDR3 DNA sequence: TGTGCCAACCGACAGGCCATGAACACTGAAGCTTTCTTT.

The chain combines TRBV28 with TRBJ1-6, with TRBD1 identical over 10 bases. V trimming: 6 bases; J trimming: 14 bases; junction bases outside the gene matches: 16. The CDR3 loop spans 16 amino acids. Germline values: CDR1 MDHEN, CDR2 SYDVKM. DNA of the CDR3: TGTGCCAGCAGACCGGGACAGGGGACTCCCGCTCGGGCCCTCCACTTT. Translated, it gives CASRPGQGTPARALHF.

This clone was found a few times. CDR3 protein: CASSPVGGAEETQYF. CDR3 nucleotide sequence: TGCGCCAGCAGCCCAGTAGGGGGGGCGGAGGAGACCCAGTACTTC. The chain combines TRBV5-1 with TRBJ2-5; weak D call: TRBD2 (7 bases). The CDR3 is 15 residues long. Trimming took 4 bases from V and 5 from J, leaving 18 bases between them. Germline-derived CDR1 and CDR2 are SGHRS and YFSETQ.

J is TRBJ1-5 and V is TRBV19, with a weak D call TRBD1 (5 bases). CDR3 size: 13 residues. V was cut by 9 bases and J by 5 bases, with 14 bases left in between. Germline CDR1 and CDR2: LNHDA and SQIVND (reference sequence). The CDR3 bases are TGTGCCAGCACCCGGGGGGAGGATCAGCCCCAGCATTTT. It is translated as CASTRGEDQPQHF.

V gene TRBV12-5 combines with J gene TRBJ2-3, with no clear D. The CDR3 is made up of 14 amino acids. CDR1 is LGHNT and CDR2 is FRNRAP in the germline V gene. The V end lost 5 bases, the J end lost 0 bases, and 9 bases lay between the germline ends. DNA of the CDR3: TGTGCTAGTGGTAGAGGTGTTAGCACAGATACGCAGTATTTT. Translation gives CASGRGVSTDTQYF. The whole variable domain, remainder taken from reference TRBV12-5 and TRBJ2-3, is DARVTQTPRHKVTEMGQEVTMRCQPILGHNTVFWYRQTMMQGLELLAYFRNRAPLDDSGMPKDRFSAEMPDATLATLKIQPSEPRDSAVYFCASGRGVSTDTQYFGPGTRLTVL.

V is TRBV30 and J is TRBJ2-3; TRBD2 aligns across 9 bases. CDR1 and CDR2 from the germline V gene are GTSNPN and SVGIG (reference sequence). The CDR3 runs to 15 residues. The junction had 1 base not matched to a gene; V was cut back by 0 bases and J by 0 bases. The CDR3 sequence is CAWSVAGGSTDTQYF. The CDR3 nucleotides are TGTGCCTGGAGTGTAGCGGGAGGTAGCACAGATACGCAGTATTTT.

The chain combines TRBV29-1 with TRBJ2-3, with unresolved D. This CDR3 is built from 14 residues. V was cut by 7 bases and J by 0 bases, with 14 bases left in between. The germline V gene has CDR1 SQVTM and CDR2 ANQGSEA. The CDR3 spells CSGLPLASTDTQYF. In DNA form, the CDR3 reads TGCAGCGGACTCCCCCTCGCTAGCACAGATACGCAGTATTTT.

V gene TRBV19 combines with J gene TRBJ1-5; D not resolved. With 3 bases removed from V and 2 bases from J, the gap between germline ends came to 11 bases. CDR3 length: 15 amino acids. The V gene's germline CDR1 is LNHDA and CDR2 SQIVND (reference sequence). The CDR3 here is CASSIQNGGNQPQHF. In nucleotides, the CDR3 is TGTGCCAGTAGTATCCAAAACGGGGGCAATCAGCCCCAGCATTTT.

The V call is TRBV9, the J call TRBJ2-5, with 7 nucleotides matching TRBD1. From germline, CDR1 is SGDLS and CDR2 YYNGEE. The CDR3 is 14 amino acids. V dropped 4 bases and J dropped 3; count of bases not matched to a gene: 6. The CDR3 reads CASSLGQHKETQYF. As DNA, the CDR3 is TGTGCCAGCAGCCTGGGACAGCATAAAGAGACCCAGTACTTC.

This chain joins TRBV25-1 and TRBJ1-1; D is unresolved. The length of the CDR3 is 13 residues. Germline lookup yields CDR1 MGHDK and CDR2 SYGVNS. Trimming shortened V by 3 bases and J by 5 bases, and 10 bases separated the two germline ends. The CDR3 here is CASSDHGWTEAFF. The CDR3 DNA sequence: TGTGCCAGCAGTGATCACGGGTGGACTGAAGCTTTCTTT.

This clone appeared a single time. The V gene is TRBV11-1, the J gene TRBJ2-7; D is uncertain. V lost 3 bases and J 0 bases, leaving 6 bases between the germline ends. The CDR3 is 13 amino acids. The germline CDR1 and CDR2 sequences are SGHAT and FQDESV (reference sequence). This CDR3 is CASSFSLSYEQYF. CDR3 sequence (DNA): TGTGCCAGCAGCTTCTCACTCTCCTACGAGCAGTACTTC.

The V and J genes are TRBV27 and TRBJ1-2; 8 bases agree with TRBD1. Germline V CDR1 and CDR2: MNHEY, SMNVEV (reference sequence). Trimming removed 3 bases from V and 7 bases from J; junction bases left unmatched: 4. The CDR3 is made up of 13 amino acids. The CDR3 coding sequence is TGTGCCAGCAGTTTGCAGGGGGCGAGTGGCTACACCTTC. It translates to CASSLQGASGYTF.

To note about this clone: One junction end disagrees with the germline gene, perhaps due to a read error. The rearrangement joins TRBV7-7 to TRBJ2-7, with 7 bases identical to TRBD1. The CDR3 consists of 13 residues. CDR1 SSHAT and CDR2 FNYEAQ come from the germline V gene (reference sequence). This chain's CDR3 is CASSYRQGYEQYF. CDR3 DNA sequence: TGTGCTAGCAGTTATCGACAGGGCTACGAGCAGTACTTC. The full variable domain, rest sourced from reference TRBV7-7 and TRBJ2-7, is GAGVSQSPRYKVTKRGQDVTLRCDPISSHATLYWYQQALGQGPEFLTYFNYEAQPDKSGLPSDRFSAERPEGSISTLTIQRTEQRDSAMYRCASSYRQGYEQYFGPGTRLTVT.

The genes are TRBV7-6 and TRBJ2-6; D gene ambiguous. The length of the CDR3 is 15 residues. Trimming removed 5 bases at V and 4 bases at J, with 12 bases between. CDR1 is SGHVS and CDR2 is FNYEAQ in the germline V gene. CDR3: CASSLDISGANVLTF. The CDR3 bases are TGTGCCAGCAGCCTAGACATTTCCGGGGCCAACGTCCTGACTTTC.

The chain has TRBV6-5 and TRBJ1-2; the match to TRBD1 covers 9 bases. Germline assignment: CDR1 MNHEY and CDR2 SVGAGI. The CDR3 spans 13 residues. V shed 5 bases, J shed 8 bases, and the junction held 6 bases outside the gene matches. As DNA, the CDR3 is TGTGCCAGCAGTATTTGGACAGGGGACGGCTACACCTTC. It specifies CASSIWTGDGYTF.

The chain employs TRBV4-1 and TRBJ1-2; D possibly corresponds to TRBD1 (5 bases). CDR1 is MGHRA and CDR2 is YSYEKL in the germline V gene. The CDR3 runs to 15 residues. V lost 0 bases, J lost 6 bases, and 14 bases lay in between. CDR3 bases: TGCGCCAGCAGCCAAGATCCAGGGTTGGGGAATGGCTACACCTTC. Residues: CASSQDPGLGNGYTF.

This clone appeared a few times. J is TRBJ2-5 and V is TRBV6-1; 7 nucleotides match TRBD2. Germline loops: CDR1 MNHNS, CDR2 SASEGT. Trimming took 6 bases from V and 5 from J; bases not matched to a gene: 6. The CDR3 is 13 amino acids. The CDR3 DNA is TGTGCCAGCAGGGAGGACGGGAGGGAGACCCAGTACTTC. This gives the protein CASREDGRETQYF.

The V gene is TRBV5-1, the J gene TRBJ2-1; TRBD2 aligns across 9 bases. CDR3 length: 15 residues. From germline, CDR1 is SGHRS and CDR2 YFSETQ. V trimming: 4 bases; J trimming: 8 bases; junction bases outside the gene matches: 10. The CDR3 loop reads CASSPWRGGLDEQFF. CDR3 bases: TGCGCCAGCAGCCCGTGGCGGGGGGGCCTGGATGAGCAGTTCTTC.

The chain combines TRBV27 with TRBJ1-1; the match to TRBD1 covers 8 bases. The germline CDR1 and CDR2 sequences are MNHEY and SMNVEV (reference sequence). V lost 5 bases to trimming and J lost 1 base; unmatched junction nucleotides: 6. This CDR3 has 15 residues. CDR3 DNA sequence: TGTGCCAGCAGTCCCAGGACAGGGAGGAACACTGAAGCTTTCTTT. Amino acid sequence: CASSPRTGRNTEAFF.

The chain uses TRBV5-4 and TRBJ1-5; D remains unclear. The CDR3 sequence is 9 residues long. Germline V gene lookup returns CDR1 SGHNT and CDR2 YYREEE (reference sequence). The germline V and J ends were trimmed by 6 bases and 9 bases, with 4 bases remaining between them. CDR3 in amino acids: CASISPQHF. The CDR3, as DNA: TGTGCCAGCATCTCGCCCCAGCATTTT.

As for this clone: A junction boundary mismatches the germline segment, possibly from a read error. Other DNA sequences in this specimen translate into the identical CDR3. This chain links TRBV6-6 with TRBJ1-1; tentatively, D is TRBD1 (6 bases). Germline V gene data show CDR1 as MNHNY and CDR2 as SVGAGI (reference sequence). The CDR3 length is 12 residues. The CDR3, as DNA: TGTGCCAGCAGTCACAGGGACGCTGAAGCCTTCTTT. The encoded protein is CASSHRDAEAFF.

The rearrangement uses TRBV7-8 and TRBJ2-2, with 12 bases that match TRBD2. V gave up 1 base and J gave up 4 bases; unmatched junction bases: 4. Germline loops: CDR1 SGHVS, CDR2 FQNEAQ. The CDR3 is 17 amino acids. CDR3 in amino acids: CASSLDSSGGVTGELFF. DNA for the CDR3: TGTGCCAGCAGCTTAGACTCTAGCGGGGGGGTCACCGGGGAGCTGTTTTTT.